What follows are 10 T cell receptor beta chains derived from one specimen sequenced in a study of T cells in pancreatic ductal adenocarcinoma. No neoadjuvant therapy was given to the selected pancreatic ductal adenocarcinoma patients before their surgery. Some clones are missing from TCRdb's copy, which holds only in-frame ones; the method was immunoSEQ multiplex PCR. Of about 98,000 clones listed, nearly 95% are singletons. Source material: PBMCs. These receptors came from a human donor with pancreatic ductal adenocarcinoma.

The chain couples TRBV7-3 to TRBJ1-1; TRBD1 aligns across 9 bases. V lost 6 bases, J lost 3 bases, and 2 bases stayed unmatched. The germline CDR1 and CDR2 sequences are SGHTA and FQGTGA. The CDR3 is 13 residues long. The CDR3 here is CASRRQGDTEAFF. Written as DNA, the CDR3 is TGTGCCAGCAGAAGACAGGGGGACACTGAAGCTTTCTTT. The complete variable domain, with remaining parts taken from reference TRBV7-3 and TRBJ1-1, reads GAGVSQTPSNKVTEKGKYVELRCDPISGHTALYWYRQSLGQGPEFLIYFQGTGAADDSGLPNDRFFAVRPEGSVSTLKIQRTERGDSAVYLCASRRQGDTEAFFGQGTRLTVV.

The chain links TRBV19 to TRBJ2-5, with D possibly being TRBD1 (5 bases). The CDR3 consists of 16 residues. The V and J ends lost 5 bases and 2 bases respectively, with 18 bases between them. In germline, CDR1 is LNHDA, CDR2 SQIVND (reference sequence). CDR3 nucleotide sequence: TGTGCCAGTAGTCCCCAACTCAGGGCTCCTCAAGAGACCCAGTACTTC. This sequence encodes CASSPQLRAPQETQYF.

The chain recombines TRBV5-1 with TRBJ1-5; D unresolved. The V gene lost 0 bases and the J gene lost 7 bases, with 5 bases spanning the gap. From germline, CDR1 is SGHRS and CDR2 YFSETQ. The CDR3 covers 12 residues. This chain's CDR3 is CASSLAGQPQHF. In nucleotides, the CDR3 is TGCGCCAGCAGCTTGGCCGGGCAGCCCCAGCATTTT.

This clone showed up just once. The CDR3 here is CASGPPGLVSYEQYF. CDR3 sequence (DNA): TGTGCCAGCGGACCTCCGGGACTAGTGTCCTACGAGCAGTACTTC. The chain recombines TRBV28 with TRBJ2-7; 8 nucleotides line up with TRBD2. V gave up 8 bases and J gave up 1 base; unmatched junction bases: 10. The CDR3 extends over 15 amino acids. Germline V gene data show CDR1 as MDHEN and CDR2 as SYDVKM.

V usage is TRBV6-5 and J usage is TRBJ1-4; D is perhaps TRBD1 (5 bases). The CDR3 has 14 amino acids. CDR1 and CDR2 (germline): MNHEY, SVGAGI. With 3 bases removed from V and 8 bases from J, the gap between germline ends came to 13 bases. The CDR3 reads CASSYAGLGEKLFF. The DNA of the CDR3 is TGTGCCAGCAGTTATGCAGGGCTGGGCGAAAAACTGTTTTTT.

This rearrangement joins TRBV2 to TRBJ2-7, with D possibly being TRBD2 (5 bases). The germline gives CDR1 SNHLY, CDR2 FYNNEI. CDR3 size: 13 residues. V dropped 4 bases and J dropped 0 bases, with 7 bases sitting between them. The chain's CDR3 is CASSVGVSYEQYF. CDR3 DNA sequence: TGTGCCAGCAGTGTCGGGGTCTCCTACGAGCAGTACTTC.

The CDR3 DNA is TGTGCCAGCAGCTTAGGACTAGCGGGAGCGGGCGGGGAGCTGTTTTTT. This gives the protein CASSLGLAGAGGELFF. V and J are TRBV7-2 and TRBJ2-2; the match to TRBD2 covers 12 bases. J gave up 7 bases and V 1 base, and 4 bases lay outside the gene matches. Germline V gene lookup returns CDR1 SGHTA and CDR2 FQGNSA. The CDR3 is made up of 16 amino acids.

V gene TRBV29-1 combines with J gene TRBJ2-3, with TRBD2 matching 8 bases. V was clipped by 7 bases and J by 8 bases; unmatched bases: 14. Germline V lookup: CDR1 SQVTM, CDR2 ANQGSEA. This CDR3 has 14 residues. The chain's CDR3 is CSGRAGGPSATQYF. CDR3 sequence (DNA): TGCAGCGGACGGGCGGGAGGCCCATCGGCTACGCAGTATTTT.

The J gene is TRBJ1-4, the V gene TRBV7-2, with D uncertain. The CDR3 extends over 15 amino acids. The germline gives CDR1 SGHTA, CDR2 FQGNSA. Trimming stripped 5 bases from V and 8 bases from J, with 18 bases between. In DNA form, the CDR3 reads TGTGCCAGCAGCCCCCAAGAGGGCCCGACCGAAAAACTGTTTTTT. Translation: CASSPQEGPTEKLFF. The full variable domain, its missing parts supplied by reference TRBV7-2 and TRBJ1-4, is GAGVSQSPSNKVTEKGKDVELRCDPISGHTALYWYRQSLGQGLEFLIYFQGNSAPDKSGLPSDRFSAERTGGSVSTLTIQRTQQEDSAVYLCASSPQEGPTEKLFFGSGTQLSVL.

The chain combines TRBV28 with TRBJ2-3; D is possibly TRBD1 (5 bases). V lost 6 bases to trimming and J lost 3 bases, with 10 bases between them. Germline V gene sequence: CDR1 MDHEN, CDR2 SYDVKM. The CDR3 is made up of 13 amino acids. The CDR3 DNA sequence: TGTGCCAGCAGAAAGCAGGGAACAGATACGCAGTATTTT. Translation gives CASRKQGTDTQYF.